A single sample gave rise to the 24 T cell receptor beta chains below, sequenced in a study of cytomegalovirus exposure and HLA in healthy donors. Researchers ran the PCR with 60 Vbeta and 13 Jbeta primers. The data were produced by immunoSEQ multiplex PCR, yet TCRdb's version contains in-frame clones alone and is incomplete. The sample has fewer than 200,000 clones, roughly three quarters seen once. The sequencing sample was made of PBMCs. The source of these receptors is a man in his 60s in good health and CMV-seronegative.

The chain combines TRBV9 with TRBJ2-3; D unclear. The CDR3 has 14 amino acids. Germline V CDR1 and CDR2: SGDLS, YYNGEE. The V end lost 4 bases, the J end lost 3 bases, and 12 bases lay between the germline ends. The CDR3: CASSPRPGTDTQYF. DNA of the CDR3: TGTGCCAGCAGCCCCAGGCCAGGAACAGATACGCAGTATTTT.

This clone has a handful of counts. The chain employs TRBV7-8 and TRBJ2-2; a weak D match, TRBD1 (5 bases). CDR3 length equals 13 residues. The germline gives CDR1 SGHVS, CDR2 FQNEAQ. Trimming removed 8 bases from V and 1 base from J, with 8 bases in between. The CDR3 region is CASGAVNTGELFF. The CDR3 DNA reads as TGTGCCAGCGGGGCGGTGAACACCGGGGAGCTGTTTTTT.

The rearrangement uses TRBV28 and TRBJ2-3; D unclear. In germline, CDR1 is MDHEN, CDR2 SYDVKM. This CDR3 is 14 amino acids long. V was shortened by 3 bases and J by 7 bases, with 14 bases between the two germline ends. The CDR3 spells CASSFANGVNTQYF. The CDR3 DNA reads as TGTGCCAGCAGTTTTGCTAATGGAGTGAATACGCAGTATTTT.

Here the CDR3 DNA reads TGTGCCAGCAGTTACTGGGCAGGGGTACCCTACGAGCAGTACTTC. Its translation is CASSYWAGVPYEQYF. The chain employs TRBV6-5 and TRBJ2-7, with a possible D match to TRBD1 (6 bases). The CDR3 covers 15 residues. Germline V gene lookup returns CDR1 MNHEY and CDR2 SVGAGI. Trimming cost V 1 base and J 2 bases, with 12 bases left between them.

The chain links TRBV10-3 to TRBJ2-7; unclear D gene. V lost 2 bases, J lost 1 base, and 15 bases lay in between. Germline assignment: CDR1 ENHRY and CDR2 SYGVKD. The CDR3 loop spans 16 amino acids. DNA of the CDR3: TGTGCCATCAGTGAGCCGGGTGGCGTGTCTTCCTACGAGCAGTACTTC. Translation: CAISEPGGVSSYEQYF.

This sequence joins TRBV6-5 and TRBJ2-5, with TRBD2 as a possible D gene (6 bases). CDR1 and CDR2 (germline): MNHEY, SVGAGI. Trimming removed 0 bases at V and 0 bases at J, with 11 bases between. The CDR3 spans 16 residues. In DNA form, the CDR3 reads TGTGCCAGCAGTTACTCACTTGCGGGGTACCAAGAGACCCAGTACTTC. As protein: CASSYSLAGYQETQYF.

This clone was counted only a few times. The gene calls are TRBV5-5 and TRBJ2-5, with no clear D. This CDR3 contains 14 residues. CDR1 is SGHKS, CDR2 YYEKEE, per germline (reference sequence). Between the trimmed V and J ends, which lost 1 base and 0 bases, there was a span of 7 bases. The CDR3 protein is CASSLTWYQETQYF. As DNA, the CDR3 is TGTGCCAGCAGCTTGACATGGTACCAAGAGACCCAGTACTTC.

CDR3 loop: CASSLMGQGLTDTQYF. CDR3 DNA sequence: TGTGCCAGCAGCTTAATGGGACAGGGTTTGACAGATACGCAGTATTTT. The chain uses TRBV7-6 and TRBJ2-3, with 9 bases that match TRBD1. J lost 3 bases, V lost 2 bases, and 6 bases had no gene match. The CDR3 has 16 residues. CDR1 SGHVS and CDR2 FNYEAQ come from the germline V gene.

J is TRBJ2-7 and V is TRBV9; D is possibly TRBD1 (6 bases). The length of the CDR3 is 15 residues. V shed 4 bases and J shed 2 bases, with 16 bases lying between them. The germline V gene has CDR1 SGDLS and CDR2 YYNGEE. CDR3 residues: CASSPSTGSPYEQYF. CDR3 DNA sequence: TGTGCCAGCAGCCCGTCGACAGGTAGTCCCTACGAGCAGTACTTC.

The genes are TRBV27 and TRBJ1-5; D gene unclear. V was shortened by 1 base and J by 3 bases, with 7 bases between the two germline ends. This CDR3 has 14 residues. Germline V CDR1 and CDR2: MNHEY, SMNVEV (reference sequence). CDR3 sequence: CASSLFGPNQPQHF. Written as DNA, the CDR3 is TGTGCCAGCAGTTTATTTGGGCCCAATCAGCCCCAGCATTTT.

This clone has just a few counts. This same CDR3 is encoded by further DNA sequences in the sample. CDR3 DNA sequence: TGCGCCAGCAGCCAACCCTCCGGGACTAGCGGGGGGCGGAACACCGGGGAGCTGTTTTTT. It is translated as CASSQPSGTSGGRNTGELFF. The gene calls are TRBV4-1 and TRBJ2-2, with 15 bases that match TRBD2. The J segment lost 1 base and the V segment lost 2 bases, leaving 8 bases of the junction unmatched. The CDR3 is 20 residues long. CDR1 MGHRA and CDR2 YSYEKL come from the germline V gene.

This clone came up a few times. This rearrangement joins TRBV7-2 to TRBJ2-5; 12 nucleotides match TRBD2. Germline-derived CDR1 and CDR2 are SGHTA and FQGNSA. V gave up 3 bases and J gave up 5 bases; unmatched junction bases: 10. This CDR3 comprises 17 residues. In nucleotides, the CDR3 is TGTGCCAGCAGCTTTCTACCGGGACTAGCGGGCGGGGAGACCCAGTACTTC. Protein: CASSFLPGLAGGETQYF.

The chain joins TRBV6-5 to TRBJ2-7; TRBD1 matches at 8 bases. V was pared by 2 bases and J by 3 bases, with 9 bases of the junction left unmatched. Looked up from germline, CDR1 is MNHEY and CDR2 is SVGAGI. The CDR3 covers 16 residues. Here the CDR3 reads CASSYLSGQDRYEQYF. In DNA, the CDR3 is TGTGCCAGCAGTTACCTATCGGGACAGGACCGCTACGAGCAGTACTTC.

V usage is TRBV7-2 and J usage is TRBJ1-6; 7 bases line up with TRBD1. The germline gives CDR1 SGHTA, CDR2 FQGNSA. After removal of 6 bases from V and 10 bases from J, the junction contained 9 bases not matched to a gene. The CDR3 has 14 amino acids. CDR3 nucleotides: TGTGCCAGCAGGGAAGGGACAGTAGGGTCACCCCTCCACTTT. As protein: CASREGTVGSPLHF. Filled out from reference TRBV7-2 and TRBJ1-6, the complete variable domain reads GAGVSQSPSNKVTEKGKDVELRCDPISGHTALYWYRQSLGQGLEFLIYFQGNSAPDKSGLPSDRFSAERTGGSVSTLTIQRTQQEDSAVYLCASREGTVGSPLHFGNGTRLTVT.

J is TRBJ1-4 and V is TRBV19; no clear D gene. Germline V lookup: CDR1 LNHDA, CDR2 SQIVND (reference sequence). V gave up 7 bases and J gave up 7 bases, with 13 bases separating them. The CDR3 has 13 residues. CDR3 region: CASTSEPGEKLFF. The CDR3 DNA reads as TGTGCCAGTACCTCGGAACCAGGTGAAAAACTGTTTTTT. Using reference TRBV19 and TRBJ1-4 for the parts outside the CDR3, the full variable domain is DGGITQSPKYLFRKEGQNVTLSCEQNLNHDAMYWYRQDPGQGLRLIYYSQIVNDFQKGDIAEGYSVSREKKESFPLTVTSAQKNPTAFYLCASTSEPGEKLFFGSGTQLSVL.

In nucleotides, the CDR3 is TGTGCCAGCAGCTTAGCCCAGGGCGAGGCCGGGGAGCTGTTTTTT. It yields the protein CASSLAQGEAGELFF. The chain is built from TRBV7-2 and TRBJ2-2; D is perhaps TRBD1 (5 bases). The V end was cut by 0 bases, the J end by 6 bases, with 11 bases between. This CDR3 is 15 amino acids long. Germline V gene sequence: CDR1 SGHTA, CDR2 FQGNSA.

The V call is TRBV28, the J call TRBJ2-7; no clear D gene. Trimming left V 6 bases short and J 0 bases short, with 15 bases between. Per the germline V gene, CDR1 is MDHEN and CDR2 is SYDVKM. The CDR3 is made up of 15 amino acids. The CDR3 nucleotides are TGTGCCAGCAGGCGTCACCCTCACCTCTCCTACGAGCAGTACTTC. Protein sequence: CASRRHPHLSYEQYF.

The chain has TRBV6-1 and TRBJ2-5; 11 nucleotides line up with TRBD2. The V gene end was trimmed by 2 bases and the J gene end by 0 bases; junction bases not matched to a gene: 2. The CDR3 covers 16 residues. CDR1 and CDR2 (germline): MNHNS, SASEGT. The CDR3 is CASSEWGLADQETQYF. CDR3 coding DNA: TGTGCCAGCAGTGAATGGGGACTAGCGGACCAAGAGACCCAGTACTTC.

This clone has a single count. The chain is built from TRBV5-1 and TRBJ2-1, with 9 bases fitting TRBD2. V shed 0 bases and J 7 bases; nucleotides not matched to a gene: 8. Germline lookup yields CDR1 SGHRS and CDR2 YFSETQ. This CDR3 spans 16 amino acids. CDR3 bases: TGCGCCAGCAGCTTGGGGGCTAGCGGGGCGGGGAATGAGCAGTTCTTC. Its protein is CASSLGASGAGNEQFF.

The gene calls are TRBV5-1 and TRBJ2-5, with D possibly TRBD1 on 6 matching bases. The J call may be incorrect, as the DNA end agrees better with TRBJ2-7. CDR3 length equals 15 residues. Germline V gives CDR1 SGHRS, CDR2 YFSETQ. The DNA of the CDR3 is TGCGCCAGCAGCTTGGGAGGGGCAGGGGCCTACGAGCAGTACTTC. Protein product: CASSLGGAGAYEQYF.

The chain couples TRBV18 to TRBJ2-5; 11 nucleotides agree with TRBD2. Germline V gene sequence: CDR1 KGHSH, CDR2 LQKENI. V was clipped by 6 bases and J by 0 bases; unmatched bases: 3. The CDR3 contains 15 residues. The DNA for the CDR3 is TGTGCCAGCTCTCTAGCGGGGGGATACCAAGAGACCCAGTACTTC. The encoded protein is CASSLAGGYQETQYF.

The CDR3, as DNA: TGTGCCAGCAGCTTAGTCATGGGGCGAGGCTCCCTCCACTTT. Protein: CASSLVMGRGSLHF. The chain couples TRBV7-9 to TRBJ1-6; D might be TRBD1 (5 bases). With 1 base removed from V and 14 bases from J, the gap between germline ends came to 15 bases. Germline V gene lookup returns CDR1 SEHNR and CDR2 FQNEAQ (reference sequence). The CDR3 loop spans 14 amino acids.

This clone has a handful of counts. J is TRBJ2-1 and V is TRBV5-6; 8 nucleotides match TRBD2. The ends lost 3 bases at V and 3 bases at J; junction bases unmatched: 5. The germline V gene has CDR1 SGHDT and CDR2 YYEEEE. There are 15 residues in the CDR3. This CDR3 reads CASSSTSGLYNEQFF. For the CDR3, the DNA is TGTGCCAGCAGCTCCACTAGCGGCCTCTACAATGAGCAGTTCTTC.

DNA for the CDR3: TGCGCCAGCAGCTTGACAGGGACGACGAACACCGGGGAGCTGTTTTTT. This translates into CASSLTGTTNTGELFF. The rearrangement joins TRBV5-1 to TRBJ2-2, with D possibly being TRBD1 (6 bases). Germline lookup yields CDR1 SGHRS and CDR2 YFSETQ. Trimming cost V 1 base and J 0 bases, with 10 bases left between them. CDR3 size: 16 residues.